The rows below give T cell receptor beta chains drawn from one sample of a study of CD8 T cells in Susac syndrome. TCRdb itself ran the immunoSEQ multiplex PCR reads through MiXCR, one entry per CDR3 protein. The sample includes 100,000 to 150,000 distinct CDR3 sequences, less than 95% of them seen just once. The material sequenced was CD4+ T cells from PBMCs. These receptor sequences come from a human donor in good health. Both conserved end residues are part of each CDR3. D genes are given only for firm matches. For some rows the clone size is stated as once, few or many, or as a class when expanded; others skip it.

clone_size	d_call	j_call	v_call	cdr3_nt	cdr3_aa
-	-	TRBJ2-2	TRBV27	TGTGCCAGCAGATCCCTGGAGGTGGGCGGGGAGCTGTTTTTT	CASRSLEVGGELFF
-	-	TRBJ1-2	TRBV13	TGTGCCAGCAGCCGCGGTCATACCAGAAACTATGGCTACACCTTC	CASSRGHTRNYGYTF
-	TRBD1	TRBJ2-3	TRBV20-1	TGCAGTGCTAGGAATGGACAGGGGTTCACAGATACGCAGTATTTT	CSARNGQGFTDTQYF
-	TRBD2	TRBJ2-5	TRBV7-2	TGTGCCAGCAGCTTTCGGGGGAGGGCCAGGGAGACCCAGTACTTC	CASSFRGRARETQYF
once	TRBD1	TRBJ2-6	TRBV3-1	TGTGCCAGCAGCCACCAGGGACAGGGTTACAGCGGGGCCAACGTCCTGACTTTC	CASSHQGQGYSGANVLTF
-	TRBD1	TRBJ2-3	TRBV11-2	TGTGCCAGCAGCTCACGGACAGGGGCGACAGATACGCAGTATTTT	CASSSRTGATDTQYF
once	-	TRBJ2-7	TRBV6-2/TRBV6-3	TGTGCCAGCATCGAGTGGGGCAACTACGAGCAGTACTTC	CASIEWGNYEQYF
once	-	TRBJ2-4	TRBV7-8	TGTGCCAGCAGCCCTCAACGTGTAGCCAAAAACATTCAGTACTTC	CASSPQRVAKNIQYF
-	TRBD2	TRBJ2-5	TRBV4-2	TGTGCCAGCAGCCCGTCGGTGGTAGCGGGAGGTCAAGAGACCCAGTACTTC	CASSPSVVAGGQETQYF
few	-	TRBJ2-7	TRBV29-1	TGCAGCGTTGTGGTCACGTCGAGCTCCTACGAGCAGTACTTC	CSVVVTSSSYEQYF
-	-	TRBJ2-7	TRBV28	TGTGCCAGCAGTTTCCCTGGACTGCACTCCTACGAGCAGTACTTC	CASSFPGLHSYEQYF
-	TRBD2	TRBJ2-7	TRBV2	TGTGCCAGCAGTGGACTAGCGGCGAAGGAGCAGTACTTC	CASSGLAAKEQYF
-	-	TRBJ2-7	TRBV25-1	TGTGCCAGCACCCCCATTGGGGGGTTGAGGGAGCAGTACTTC	CASTPIGGLREQYF
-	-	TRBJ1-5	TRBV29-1	TGCAGCGTTCGGGATAGCAATCAGCCCCAGCATTTT	CSVRDSNQPQHF
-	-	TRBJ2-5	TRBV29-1	TGCAGCGTTCTTCAGGGTGGGCTACAAGAGACCCAGTACTTC	CSVLQGGLQETQYF
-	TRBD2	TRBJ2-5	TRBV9	TGTGCCAGCAGCGCGGGGGGGGTTGTGGAGACCCAGTACTTC	CASSAGGVVETQYF
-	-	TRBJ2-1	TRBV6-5	TGTGCCAGCAGTTGGGCCACCAAGCCCTACAATGAGCAGTTCTTC	CASSWATKPYNEQFF
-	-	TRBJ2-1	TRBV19	TGTGCCAGTAGTATGGTGTTGGGACGCCGGAATGAGCAGTTCTTC	CASSMVLGRRNEQFF
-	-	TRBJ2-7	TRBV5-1	TGCGCCAGCAGCATGGACGGTGGGGAAGCGTCCGAGCAGTACTTC	CASSMDGGEASEQYF
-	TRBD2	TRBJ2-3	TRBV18	TGTGCCAGCTCACCTTACCCGACTAGCGGGGGCACAGATACGCAGTATTTT	CASSPYPTSGGTDTQYF